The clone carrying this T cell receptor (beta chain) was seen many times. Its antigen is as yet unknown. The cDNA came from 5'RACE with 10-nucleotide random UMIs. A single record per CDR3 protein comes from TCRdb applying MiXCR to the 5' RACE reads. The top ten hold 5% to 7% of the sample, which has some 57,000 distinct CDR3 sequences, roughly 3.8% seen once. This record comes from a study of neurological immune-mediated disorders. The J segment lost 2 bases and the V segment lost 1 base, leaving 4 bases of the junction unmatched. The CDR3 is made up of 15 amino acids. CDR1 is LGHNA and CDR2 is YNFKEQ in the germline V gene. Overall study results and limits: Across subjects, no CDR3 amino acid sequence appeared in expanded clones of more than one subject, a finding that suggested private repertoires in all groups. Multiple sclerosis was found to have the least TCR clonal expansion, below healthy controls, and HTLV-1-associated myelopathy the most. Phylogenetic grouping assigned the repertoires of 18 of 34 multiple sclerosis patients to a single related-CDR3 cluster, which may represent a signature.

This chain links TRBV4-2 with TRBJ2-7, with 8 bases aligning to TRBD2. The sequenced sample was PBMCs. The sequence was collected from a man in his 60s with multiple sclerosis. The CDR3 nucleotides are TGTGCCAGCAGCCAAGGTCGGGGGGGCCCCTACGAGCAGTACTTC. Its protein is CASSQGRGGPYEQYF.